This TCR beta chain is from a study of cytomegalovirus exposure and HLA in healthy donors. About the study: An early release of data contained about 85 million unique TCRs, which came from HLA-typed donors. Whole-study findings and limits: Among TCR beta chains of equal frequency, HLA-associated ones were more clonally expanded in a later analysis. About 87% or about 30% of the time was how often most TCR beta V segments were productive, according to an earlier analysis.

60 Vbeta and 13 Jbeta primers were used in PCR. TCRdb's copy holds only in-frame clones and misses some; the assay was immunoSEQ multiplex PCR. The sample includes approximately 190,000 clones, about 70% seen only once; the top ten take 2% to 3%. About this clone: As yet, its antigen is unknown.

V was clipped by 1 base and J by 5 bases, with 12 bases between them. The CDR3 contains 14 residues. Germline V lookup: CDR1 SGHVS, CDR2 FNYEAQ. The receptor's source is a middle-aged man in good health and CMV-seropositive. Sequences were obtained from PBMCs. The chain combines TRBV7-6 with TRBJ2-7, with D perhaps TRBD2 (5 bases). The CDR3 DNA sequence: TGTGCCAGCAGCTTAGAGAGCGGCAACAACGAGCAGTACTTC. This gives the protein CASSLESGNNEQYF. The entire variable domain, with the rest obtained from reference TRBV7-6 and TRBJ2-7, is as follows: GAGVSQSPRYKVTKRGQDVALRCDPISGHVSLYWYRQALGQGPEFLTYFNYEAQQDKSGLPNDRFSAERPEGSISTLTIQRTEQRDSAMYRCASSLESGNNEQYFGPGTRLTVT.